These 19 T cell receptor beta chains came from one sample sequenced in a study of cytomegalovirus exposure and HLA in healthy donors. Amplification used 60 Vbeta primers and 13 Jbeta primers. TCRdb's table, derived via immunoSEQ multiplex PCR, lists solely in-frame clones and lacks some. The data show 95,000 to 150,000 clones, with 75% to 90% seen just once and about 8.9% held by the top ten. Material for sequencing was PBMCs. The source of these receptors is a man younger than 45 in good health and CMV-seropositive.

CDR3 sequence reads: CASSVTSGGDEQYF. As DNA, the CDR3 is TGTGCCAGCAGTGTTACTAGCGGGGGGGACGAGCAGTACTTC. The rearrangement links TRBV2 to TRBJ2-7, with 13 bases identical to TRBD2. This CDR3 has 14 amino acids. Germline V CDR1 and CDR2: SNHLY, FYNNEI. The ends lost 4 bases at V and 5 bases at J; junction bases unmatched: 2.

The chain couples TRBV19 to TRBJ2-3, with TRBD2 matching 8 bases. Germline V lookup: CDR1 LNHDA, CDR2 SQIVND (reference sequence). The CDR3 extends over 14 amino acids. With 7 bases clipped from V and 3 bases from J, the junction kept 6 bases outside the gene matches. The chain's CDR3 is CASNRVAGTDTQYF. As DNA, the CDR3 is TGTGCCAGTAATCGGGTAGCGGGGACAGATACGCAGTATTTT.

This rearrangement joins TRBV30 to TRBJ1-1; D gene ambiguous. The CDR3 loop spans 13 amino acids. V lost 3 bases, J lost 2 bases, and 10 bases lay in between. Germline V gene sequence: CDR1 GTSNPN, CDR2 SVGIG (reference sequence). The CDR3 nucleotides read TGTGCCTGGAGCGAGGGCTACAACACTGAAGCTTTCTTT. Protein sequence: CAWSEGYNTEAFF.

The chain joins TRBV4-1 to TRBJ2-4, with unresolved D. With 4 bases removed from V and 0 bases from J, the gap between germline ends came to 13 bases. The CDR3 covers 16 residues. Germline V gives CDR1 MGHRA, CDR2 YSYEKL. The CDR3 bases are TGCGCCAGCAGCCCCCAGGTCCATCTAGCCAAAAACATTCAGTACTTC. It codes for CASSPQVHLAKNIQYF.

This chain uses TRBV2 with TRBJ1-1; D may be TRBD1 (6 bases). The germline V and J ends were trimmed by 7 bases and 0 bases, with 12 bases remaining between them. There are 14 residues in the CDR3. Germline-derived CDR1 and CDR2 are SNHLY and FYNNEI. The CDR3 loop is CASTPTGLNTEAFF. CDR3 nucleotide sequence: TGTGCCAGCACTCCGACAGGACTGAACACTGAAGCTTTCTTT. Filled out from reference TRBV2 and TRBJ1-1, the complete variable domain reads EPEVTQTPSHQVTQMGQEVILRCVPISNHLYFYWYRQILGQKVEFLVSFYNNEISEKSEIFDDQFSVERPDGSNFTLKIRSTKLEDSAMYFCASTPTGLNTEAFFGQGTRLTVV.

The rearrangement uses TRBV18 and TRBJ1-3; D is possibly TRBD1 (6 bases). CDR3 length: 17 residues. V lost 3 bases to trimming and J lost 4 bases, with 19 bases between them. The germline V gene has CDR1 KGHSH and CDR2 LQKENI. The CDR3 loop is CASSPYPQGDVGNTIYF. The CDR3 bases are TGTGCCAGCTCACCCTACCCACAGGGCGACGTCGGAAACACCATATATTTT.

CDR3 in amino acids: CASSLEKRGAVSYEQYF. The CDR3 bases are TGTGCCAGCAGCTTGGAAAAGCGGGGGGCGGTATCCTACGAGCAGTACTTC. The chain is built from TRBV5-6 and TRBJ2-7, with 9 bases aligning to TRBD2. V lost 0 bases to trimming and J lost 1 base; unmatched junction nucleotides: 8. The length of the CDR3 is 17 residues. CDR1 is SGHDT and CDR2 is YYEEEE in the germline V gene.

V and J are TRBV7-9 and TRBJ2-1, with TRBD2 matching 13 bases. CDR3 length: 17 residues. Germline values: CDR1 SEHNR, CDR2 FQNEAQ (reference sequence). Losses at the gene ends were 2 bases for V and 7 bases for J; bases not matched to a gene: 8. The CDR3 nucleotides are TGTGCCAGCAGCTTAATAGGAGGGACTAGCGGGGAAAATGAGCAGTTCTTC. Translating it yields CASSLIGGTSGENEQFF. Combining the CDR3 with reference TRBV7-9 and TRBJ2-1 gives the whole variable domain DTGVSQNPRHKITKRGQNVTFRCDPISEHNRLYWYRQTLGQGPEFLTYFQNEAQLEKSRLLSDRFSAERPKGSFSTLEIQRTEQGDSAMYLCASSLIGGTSGENEQFFGPGTRLTVL.

The chain employs TRBV5-1 and TRBJ2-5; D unresolved. CDR1 is SGHRS, CDR2 YFSETQ, per germline. The CDR3 contains 15 residues. V lost 1 base and J lost 2, with 12 bases in between. The CDR3 bases are TGCGCCAGCAGCTTGAAAGATTTGACTCAAGAGACCCAGTACTTC. Translated, it gives CASSLKDLTQETQYF.

V gene TRBV6-5 combines with J gene TRBJ1-6; 7 bases match TRBD1. Germline values: CDR1 MNHEY, CDR2 SVGAGI. Trimming cost V 7 bases and J 10 bases; bases outside gene matches: 4. CDR3 size: 12 residues. This chain's CDR3 is CASKGARSPLHF. The CDR3 nucleotides are TGTGCCAGCAAGGGGGCCAGGTCACCCCTCCACTTT.

In DNA, the CDR3 is TGTGCCAGCAGCCCGCGGGGGGGGTACGAGCAGTACTTC. Translation: CASSPRGGYEQYF. The chain uses TRBV27 and TRBJ2-7, with TRBD2 matching over 9 bases. Germline V lookup: CDR1 MNHEY, CDR2 SMNVEV (reference sequence). The CDR3 extends over 13 amino acids. The V gene end was trimmed by 6 bases and the J gene end by 4 bases; junction bases not matched to a gene: 4.

There are a few counts of this clone. The chain combines TRBV5-1 with TRBJ2-7; maybe TRBD2 (5 bases). The CDR3 runs to 13 residues. Trimming stripped 5 bases from V and 4 bases from J, with 13 bases between. Looked up from germline, CDR1 is SGHRS and CDR2 is YFSETQ. CDR3 sequence reads: CASRAGRVYEQYF. The CDR3 coding sequence is TGCGCCAGCAGAGCCGGGCGGGTTTACGAGCAGTACTTC.

Of note for this clone: This specimen includes other DNA sequences encoding the same CDR3. CDR3 bases: TGTGCCAGCAGCCCAAGCGGGGGCCCCTACAATGAGCAGTTCTTC. Protein: CASSPSGGPYNEQFF. J is TRBJ2-1 and V is TRBV7-9, with 8 bases that match TRBD2. V lost 5 bases to trimming and J lost 2 bases; unmatched junction nucleotides: 5. The germline V gene encodes CDR1 SEHNR and CDR2 FQNEAQ (reference sequence). This CDR3 region has 15 residues.

This clone has only a few counts. The chain recombines TRBV2 with TRBJ2-7; TRBD2 is a possible D gene (6 bases). V was trimmed by 6 bases and J by 6 bases, leaving 30 bases between them. Looked up from germline, CDR1 is SNHLY and CDR2 is FYNNEI. The CDR3 consists of 18 residues. CDR3 coding DNA: TGTGCCAGCAGCGGAATTATGGGGGGTGAAAGGGGTCACCGCGAGCAGTACTTC. Residues: CASSGIMGGERGHREQYF.

V is TRBV18 and J is TRBJ2-7; D is perhaps TRBD2 (6 bases). The CDR3 is 15 residues long. The V end lost 3 bases, the J end lost 3 bases, and 15 bases lay between the germline ends. The germline CDR1 and CDR2 sequences are KGHSH and LQKENI. The CDR3 nucleotides read TGTGCCAGCTCACCGACCTCGGGACTGGGCTACGAGCAGTACTTC. This gives the protein CASSPTSGLGYEQYF.

The chain joins TRBV11-2 to TRBJ2-4; a weak D match, TRBD1 (6 bases). Trimming cost V 3 bases and J 0 bases, with 15 bases left between them. The CDR3 has 17 amino acids. Germline loops: CDR1 SGHAT, CDR2 FQNNGV. The CDR3 spells CASSLTWGPSAKNIQYF. The CDR3 bases are TGTGCCAGCAGCTTGACCTGGGGGCCCTCAGCCAAAAACATTCAGTACTTC.

The J gene is TRBJ1-6, the V gene TRBV9; D is possibly TRBD1 (6 bases). Looked up from germline, CDR1 is SGDLS and CDR2 is YYNGEE. The CDR3 is 16 amino acids. Deletions cut 4 bases from V and 5 bases from J, with 16 bases between. Here the CDR3 reads CASSSPGGGNNSPLHF. The DNA for the CDR3 is TGTGCCAGCAGCTCTCCGGGAGGGGGAAATAATTCACCCCTCCACTTT.

This clone was detected only once. The CDR3 reads CASTGGQGSTEAFF. The CDR3 coding sequence is TGTGCCAGCACCGGGGGACAGGGGTCCACTGAAGCTTTCTTT. The V gene is TRBV5-4, the J gene TRBJ1-1; TRBD1 aligns across 10 bases. CDR3 length: 14 residues. J was trimmed by 4 bases and V by 6 bases; bases with no gene match: 6. The V gene's germline CDR1 is SGHNT and CDR2 YYREEE (reference sequence).

This clone showed up just once. J is TRBJ1-2 and V is TRBV4-1, with TRBD1 identical over 8 bases. From germline, CDR1 is MGHRA and CDR2 YSYEKL. CDR3 length equals 19 residues. V gave up 0 bases and J gave up 6 bases; unmatched junction bases: 18. The chain's CDR3 is CASSQDGNAGRGQSDGYTF. The CDR3, as DNA: TGCGCCAGCAGCCAAGATGGGAACGCGGGCAGGGGGCAATCCGATGGCTACACCTTC.